This T cell receptor (beta chain) was retrieved from a study of blood T cell repertoires in COVID-19. Study-wide background: T cells, B-cell-depleted T cells, or PBMCs supplied cDNA or gDNA.

The repertoire was sequenced with immunoSEQ multiplex PCR; TCRdb's copy has only in-frame clones and lacks some. The table shows under 250,000 clones, with approximately 85% occurring only once. The ends were cut back, 6 bases at V and 4 bases at J, with 15 bases in the middle. CDR3 length equals 14 residues. Germline V gives CDR1 MNHEY, CDR2 SMNVEV (reference sequence). Sequenced sample: PBMCs or T cells enriched from blood (not recorded which). The chain uses TRBV27 and TRBJ1-1; D is perhaps TRBD1 (6 bases). This clonotype originated in a woman aged 50 to 65 with acute COVID-19. CDR3 in DNA: TGTGCCAGCAGACAAAGGGGGGGCGGCACTGAAGCTTTCTTT. Protein sequence: CASRQRGGGTEAFF.